This TCR beta chain was identified during a study of CD8 T cells in ankylosing spondylitis. This clonotype occurred many times. Antigen unknown. Quantitative barcoded 5'-RACE was used to prepare TCR beta libraries. TCRdb used MiXCR to reprocess the 5' RACE reads, holding one entry per CDR3 protein. Of about 450,000 distinct CDR3 sequences listed, roughly 26% are singletons. The V gene lost 2 bases and the J gene lost 4 bases, with 15 bases spanning the gap. Germline loops: CDR1 SEHNR, CDR2 FQNEAQ (reference sequence). The CDR3 totals 16 residues. Study conclusions and caveats: Blood of patients with ankylosing spondylitis appeared to be characterized by a TCR beta motif of several highly homologous variants. Reportedly, matched ankylosing spondylitis synovial fluid was significantly enriched for disease-linked clones. Some of these motif variants have turned up before, in reports on reactive arthritis synovial fluid and blood.

V gene TRBV7-9 combines with J gene TRBJ2-1, with D tentatively TRBD2 (5 bases). Sequencing used blood, either unsorted or a sorted T cell fraction (not recorded which). The clonotype was recovered from a male donor with ankylosing spondylitis. CDR3 protein: CASSLPLSSEYNEQFF. In DNA form, the CDR3 reads TGTGCCAGCAGCTTACCTTTGAGTAGCGAGTACAATGAGCAGTTCTTC. The full variable domain, with the rest looked up from reference TRBV7-9 and TRBJ2-1, is DTGVSQNPRHKITKRGQNVTFRCDPISEHNRLYWYRQTLGQGPEFLTYFQNEAQLEKSRLLSDRFSAERPKGSFSTLEIQRTEQGDSAMYLCASSLPLSSEYNEQFFGPGTRLTVL.